Here is one T cell receptor (beta chain) with its context. What it recognizes is unknown. The CDR3 totals 14 residues. The V end was cut by 0 bases, the J end by 2 bases, with 8 bases between. CDR1 and CDR2 (germline): SGHRS, YFSETQ. This table comes from immunoSEQ multiplex PCR, and its TCRdb copy is limited to in-frame clones, with some not included. Seen here are just under 45,000 clones, around 95% observed once, and the top ten hold 0.37%. This entry comes from a study of Tregs in tolerant kidney transplant recipients. Study context: A 3-day belatacept mixed lymphocyte reaction, sometimes plus 5-day graft donor restimulation, preceded CD4+CD25+CD127- sorting. Sorting used antibodies to exclude donor cells.

Study results and limitations: Findings come from small patient numbers and require larger validation.

The origin of this receptor is a human donor in good health. This chain connects TRBV5-1 to TRBJ2-5, with D uncertain. The source material was Tregs from blood cultured with allogeneic cells. In DNA form, the CDR3 reads TGCGCCAGCAGCTTGGAAGGAGTGCAAGAGACCCAGTACTTC. Translation gives CASSLEGVQETQYF.